Included here is one T cell receptor beta chain sequence, with context. These data belong to a study of somatic mutations in cytotoxic T cells in rheumatoid arthritis. Method: immunoSEQ multiplex PCR; TCRdb's copy keeps in-frame clones and lacks some. The sample comprises 19,000 or so clones, about 70% of which are singletons, and about 20% rests with the top ten. The V and J ends lost 4 bases and 3 bases respectively, with 16 bases between them. This CDR3 is 16 amino acids long. The germline CDR1 and CDR2 sequences are PRHDT and FYEKMQ (reference sequence). The chain couples TRBV13 to TRBJ1-3, with D possibly TRBD1 on 6 matching bases. The source of this sequence is an older woman in good health. The sample was CD8+ T cells sorted from blood. The CDR3 DNA reads TGTGCCAGCAGCTCTCGTGACAGGTCGGTTGGAAACACCATATATTTT. Its translation: CASSSRDRSVGNTIYF.